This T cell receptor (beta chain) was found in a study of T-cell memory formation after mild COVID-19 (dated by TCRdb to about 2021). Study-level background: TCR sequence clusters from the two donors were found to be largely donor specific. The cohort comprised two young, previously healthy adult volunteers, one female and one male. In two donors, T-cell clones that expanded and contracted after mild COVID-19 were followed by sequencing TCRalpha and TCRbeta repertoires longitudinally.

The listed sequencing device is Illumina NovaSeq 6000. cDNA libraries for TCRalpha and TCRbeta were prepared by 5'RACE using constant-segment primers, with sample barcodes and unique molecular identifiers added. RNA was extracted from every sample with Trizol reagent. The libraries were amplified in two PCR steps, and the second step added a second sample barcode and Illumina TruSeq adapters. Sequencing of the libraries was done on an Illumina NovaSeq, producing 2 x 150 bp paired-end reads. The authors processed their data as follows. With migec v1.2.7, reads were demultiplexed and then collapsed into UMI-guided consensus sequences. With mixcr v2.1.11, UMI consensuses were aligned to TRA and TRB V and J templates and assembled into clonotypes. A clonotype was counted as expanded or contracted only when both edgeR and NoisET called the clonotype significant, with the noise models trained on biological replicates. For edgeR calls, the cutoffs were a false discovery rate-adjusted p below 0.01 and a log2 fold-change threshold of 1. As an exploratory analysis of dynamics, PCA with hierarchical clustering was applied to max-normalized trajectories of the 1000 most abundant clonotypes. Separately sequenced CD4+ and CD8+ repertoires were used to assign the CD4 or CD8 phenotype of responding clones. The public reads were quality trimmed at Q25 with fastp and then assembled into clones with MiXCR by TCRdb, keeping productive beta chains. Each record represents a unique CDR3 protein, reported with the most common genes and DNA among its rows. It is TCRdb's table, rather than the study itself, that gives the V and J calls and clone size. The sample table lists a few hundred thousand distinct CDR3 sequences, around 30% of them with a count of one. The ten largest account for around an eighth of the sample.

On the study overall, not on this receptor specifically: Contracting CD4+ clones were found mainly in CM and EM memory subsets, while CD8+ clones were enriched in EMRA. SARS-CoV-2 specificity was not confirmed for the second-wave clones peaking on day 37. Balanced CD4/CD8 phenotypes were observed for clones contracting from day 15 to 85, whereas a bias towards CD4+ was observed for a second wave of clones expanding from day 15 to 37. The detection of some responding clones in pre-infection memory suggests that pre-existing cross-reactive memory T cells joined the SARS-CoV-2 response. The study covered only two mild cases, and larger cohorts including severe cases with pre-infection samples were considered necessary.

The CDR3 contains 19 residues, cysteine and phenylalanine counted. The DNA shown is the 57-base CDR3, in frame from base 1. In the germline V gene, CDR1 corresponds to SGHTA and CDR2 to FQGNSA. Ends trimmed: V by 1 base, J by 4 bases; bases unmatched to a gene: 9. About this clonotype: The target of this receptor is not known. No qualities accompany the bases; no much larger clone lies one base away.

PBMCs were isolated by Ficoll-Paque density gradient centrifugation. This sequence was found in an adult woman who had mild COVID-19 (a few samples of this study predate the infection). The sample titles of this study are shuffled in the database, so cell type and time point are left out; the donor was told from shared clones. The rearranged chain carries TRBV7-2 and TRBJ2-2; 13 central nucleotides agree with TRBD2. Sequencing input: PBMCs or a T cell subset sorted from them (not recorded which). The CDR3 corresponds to CASSLEVLAGGPGTGELFF. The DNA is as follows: TGTGCCAGCAGCTTAGAAGTACTAGCGGGGGGGCCCGGCACCGGGGAGCTGTTTTTT.